This is a list of T cell receptor beta chains from one sample in a study of blood T cell repertoires in COVID-19. The table came from immunoSEQ multiplex PCR; TCRdb's copy has only in-frame clones and leaves some out. The sample lists about 320,000 clones; roughly 86% were seen once. Sequenced material: peripheral blood. Every receptor here comes from a woman aged 30 to 39 with COVID-19, enrolled during active disease. CDR3s include the opening cysteine and the closing phenylalanine or tryptophan. Fields, in order: V gene, D gene, clone size, J gene, CDR3 length, CDR3 protein, CDR3 DNA. A D gene is named only where the DNA matches it firmly. Only part of the rows carry a size: once, few, many, or a class if the clone is expanded.

v_call: TRBV28; d_call: TRBD1; clone_size: .; j_call: TRBJ1-5; cdr3_length: 16; cdr3_aa: CASNPYGTGDGQPQHF; cdr3_nt: TGTGCCAGCAACCCCTATGGCACAGGGGACGGTCAGCCCCAGCATTTT
v_call: TRBV11-1; d_call: TRBD2; clone_size: once; j_call: TRBJ2-3; cdr3_length: 16; cdr3_aa: CASSLGLAGSTDTQYF; cdr3_nt: TGTGCCAGCAGCTTGGGACTAGCGGGGAGCACAGATACGCAGTATTTT
v_call: TRBV5-4; d_call: .; clone_size: .; j_call: TRBJ1-6; cdr3_length: 15; cdr3_aa: CASSPDPSRSSPLHF; cdr3_nt: TGTGCCAGCAGCCCAGACCCATCACGGAGTTCACCCCTCCACTTT
v_call: TRBV13; d_call: TRBD2; clone_size: once; j_call: TRBJ2-7; cdr3_length: 15; cdr3_aa: CASSLVGRGGYEQYF; cdr3_nt: TGTGCCAGCAGCTTAGTAGGCCGGGGGGGTTACGAGCAGTACTTC
v_call: TRBV5-1; d_call: .; clone_size: .; j_call: TRBJ1-1; cdr3_length: 13; cdr3_aa: CASSPDSFGEAFF; cdr3_nt: TGCGCCAGCAGCCCGGACAGTTTTGGTGAAGCTTTCTTT
v_call: TRBV5-1; d_call: TRBD2; clone_size: .; j_call: TRBJ2-7; cdr3_length: 16; cdr3_aa: CASSLVQRGGGHEQYF; cdr3_nt: TGCGCCAGCAGCTTGGTACAGCGGGGGGGCGGACACGAGCAGTACTTC
v_call: TRBV19; d_call: .; clone_size: .; j_call: TRBJ2-1; cdr3_length: 15; cdr3_aa: CASSILPGQYNEQFF; cdr3_nt: TGTGCCAGTAGTATCCTCCCAGGGCAGTACAATGAGCAGTTCTTC
v_call: TRBV10-1; d_call: .; clone_size: .; j_call: TRBJ1-6; cdr3_length: 14; cdr3_aa: CASSERRPGSPLHF; cdr3_nt: TGCGCCAGCAGTGAGCGGAGGCCGGGATCACCCCTCCACTTT
v_call: TRBV5-1; d_call: .; clone_size: .; j_call: TRBJ1-2; cdr3_length: 18; cdr3_aa: CASSLGYGLERENYGYTF; cdr3_nt: TGCGCCAGCAGCTTGGGTTATGGCCTTGAGAGGGAGAACTATGGCTACACCTTC
v_call: TRBV5-1; d_call: .; clone_size: .; j_call: TRBJ2-1; cdr3_length: 13; cdr3_aa: CASSYVQGYEQFF; cdr3_nt: TGCGCCAGCAGCTATGTACAGGGCTATGAGCAGTTCTTC
v_call: TRBV19; d_call: .; clone_size: .; j_call: TRBJ2-1; cdr3_length: 12; cdr3_aa: CASSTGALEQFF; cdr3_nt: TGTGCCAGTAGTACTGGAGCGTTAGAGCAGTTCTTC
v_call: TRBV19; d_call: TRBD1; clone_size: .; j_call: TRBJ1-1; cdr3_length: 15; cdr3_aa: CASSSRGRGNTEAFF; cdr3_nt: TGTGCCAGTAGTAGTAGGGGGCGGGGGAACACTGAAGCTTTCTTT
v_call: TRBV7-6; d_call: .; clone_size: .; j_call: TRBJ1-4; cdr3_length: 16; cdr3_aa: CASSFRGIGFVEKLFF; cdr3_nt: TGTGCCAGCAGCTTTAGGGGGATAGGGTTTGTTGAAAAACTGTTTTTT
v_call: TRBV11-2; d_call: TRBD2; clone_size: .; j_call: TRBJ2-7; cdr3_length: 13; cdr3_aa: CASRSPGLGGMDF; cdr3_nt: TGTGCCAGCAGGTCCCCGGGACTAGGAGGTATGGACTTC
v_call: TRBV11-2; d_call: .; clone_size: .; j_call: TRBJ2-5; cdr3_length: 17; cdr3_aa: CASSLRFPVGRGETQYF; cdr3_nt: TGTGCCAGCAGCCTCCGTTTCCCCGTGGGGAGAGGGGAGACCCAGTACTTC
v_call: TRBV5-4; d_call: .; clone_size: .; j_call: TRBJ2-7; cdr3_length: 12; cdr3_aa: CASSLTGTEQYF; cdr3_nt: TGTGCCAGCAGCTTAACAGGTACCGAGCAGTACTTC
v_call: TRBV3-1/TRBV3-2; d_call: .; clone_size: .; j_call: TRBJ1-1; cdr3_length: 12; cdr3_aa: CASSQTKTEAFF; cdr3_nt: TGTGCCAGCAGTCAGACAAAGACTGAAGCTTTCTTT
v_call: TRBV6-6; d_call: .; clone_size: .; j_call: TRBJ2-2; cdr3_length: 14; cdr3_aa: CASSYGWEVGELFF; cdr3_nt: TGTGCCAGCAGTTACGGGTGGGAGGTCGGGGAGCTGTTTTTT
v_call: TRBV24-1; d_call: .; clone_size: .; j_call: TRBJ1-1; cdr3_length: 13; cdr3_aa: CATSGAGGAEAFF; cdr3_nt: TGTGCCACCAGTGGAGCCGGGGGGGCTGAAGCTTTCTTT
v_call: TRBV6-5; d_call: .; clone_size: .; j_call: TRBJ1-2; cdr3_length: 14; cdr3_aa: CASTPLRKNYGYTF; cdr3_nt: TGTGCCAGCACCCCCCTCAGGAAAAACTATGGCTACACCTTC
v_call: TRBV4-1; d_call: .; clone_size: .; j_call: TRBJ2-1; cdr3_length: 13; cdr3_aa: CASSQGLWLEPFF; cdr3_nt: TGCGCCAGCAGCCAGGGCCTCTGGCTCGAGCCGTTCTTC
v_call: TRBV7-9; d_call: TRBD2; clone_size: .; j_call: TRBJ2-3; cdr3_length: 16; cdr3_aa: CASSFRRGGSTDTQYF; cdr3_nt: TGTGCCAGCAGCTTTCGGCGGGGGGGCAGCACAGATACGCAGTATTTT
v_call: TRBV23-1; d_call: .; clone_size: .; j_call: TRBJ2-7; cdr3_length: 14; cdr3_aa: CASSQNRVAYEQYF; cdr3_nt: TGCGCCAGCAGTCAGAACAGGGTTGCCTACGAGCAGTACTTC
v_call: TRBV27; d_call: .; clone_size: .; j_call: TRBJ2-1; cdr3_length: 16; cdr3_aa: CASSLYPGTGYNEQFF; cdr3_nt: TGTGCCAGCAGTTTATACCCCGGGACTGGATACAATGAGCAGTTCTTC
v_call: TRBV5-1; d_call: TRBD2; clone_size: .; j_call: TRBJ2-3; cdr3_length: 17; cdr3_aa: CASSLLLAGGPGDTQYF; cdr3_nt: TGCGCCAGCAGCTTATTACTAGCGGGGGGCCCCGGGGATACGCAGTATTTT
v_call: TRBV27; d_call: TRBD1; clone_size: .; j_call: TRBJ2-7; cdr3_length: 14; cdr3_aa: CASSFSRQGLEQYF; cdr3_nt: TGTGCCAGCAGTTTTTCCCGACAGGGTCTCGAGCAGTACTTC
v_call: TRBV4-2; d_call: .; clone_size: once; j_call: TRBJ1-1; cdr3_length: 12; cdr3_aa: CASSQQHAEAFF; cdr3_nt: TGTGCCAGCAGCCAACAACACGCTGAAGCTTTCTTT
v_call: TRBV7-9; d_call: .; clone_size: .; j_call: TRBJ2-2; cdr3_length: 17; cdr3_aa: CASSLAEGLLNTGELFF; cdr3_nt: TGTGCCAGCAGTTTAGCCGAAGGACTCTTAAACACCGGGGAGCTGTTTTTT
v_call: TRBV15; d_call: .; clone_size: .; j_call: TRBJ2-3; cdr3_length: 14; cdr3_aa: CATSITQNTDTQYF; cdr3_nt: TGTGCCACCAGCATCACTCAAAACACAGATACGCAGTATTTT
v_call: TRBV3-1/TRBV3-2; d_call: TRBD2; clone_size: .; j_call: TRBJ2-5; cdr3_length: 14; cdr3_aa: CASVSGGLQETQYF; cdr3_nt: TGTGCCAGCGTGAGCGGGGGGTTGCAAGAGACCCAGTACTTC
v_call: TRBV5-4; d_call: .; clone_size: .; j_call: TRBJ1-2; cdr3_length: 14; cdr3_aa: CASSLAARSYGYTF; cdr3_nt: TGTGCCAGCAGCTTGGCGGCCCGGAGCTATGGCTACACCTTC
v_call: TRBV27; d_call: .; clone_size: .; j_call: TRBJ2-3; cdr3_length: 15; cdr3_aa: CASSTLGSSTDTQYF; cdr3_nt: TGTGCCAGCAGTACACTAGGTTCTAGCACAGATACGCAGTATTTT
v_call: TRBV2; d_call: .; clone_size: .; j_call: TRBJ2-6; cdr3_length: 15; cdr3_aa: CASSVVVAGANVLTF; cdr3_nt: TGTGCCAGCAGTGTTGTAGTGGCTGGGGCCAACGTCCTGACTTTC
v_call: TRBV30; d_call: .; clone_size: .; j_call: TRBJ1-2; cdr3_length: 12; cdr3_aa: CAWSVRVGGYTF; cdr3_nt: TGTGCCTGGAGTGTACGCGTTGGTGGCTACACCTTC
v_call: TRBV13; d_call: .; clone_size: .; j_call: TRBJ2-3; cdr3_length: 17; cdr3_aa: CASSSLFGGGTSDTQYF; cdr3_nt: TGTGCCAGCAGCTCTTTATTTGGGGGCGGAACTTCAGATACGCAGTATTTT
v_call: TRBV5-1; d_call: .; clone_size: .; j_call: TRBJ1-2; cdr3_length: 12; cdr3_aa: CASRGSNYGYTF; cdr3_nt: TGCGCCAGCAGGGGCAGCAACTATGGCTACACCTTC
v_call: TRBV18; d_call: .; clone_size: .; j_call: TRBJ1-1; cdr3_length: 12; cdr3_aa: CASSPDSEEAFF; cdr3_nt: TGTGCCAGCTCACCGGACTCGGAGGAAGCTTTCTTT
v_call: TRBV6-5; d_call: .; clone_size: .; j_call: TRBJ1-1; cdr3_length: 10; cdr3_aa: CATAALWAFF; cdr3_nt: TGTGCCACCGCAGCGTTGTGGGCTTTCTTT
v_call: TRBV9; d_call: .; clone_size: once; j_call: TRBJ2-3; cdr3_length: 12; cdr3_aa: CASSVAADTQYF; cdr3_nt: TGTGCCAGCAGCGTAGCGGCAGATACGCAGTATTTT
v_call: TRBV5-5; d_call: TRBD1; clone_size: few; j_call: TRBJ1-5; cdr3_length: 14; cdr3_aa: CASSLEQGGQPQHF; cdr3_nt: TGTGCCAGCAGCTTGGAACAGGGGGGTCAGCCCCAGCATTTT
v_call: TRBV6-5; d_call: .; clone_size: .; j_call: TRBJ1-2; cdr3_length: 14; cdr3_aa: CASTPQGRGYGYTF; cdr3_nt: TGTGCCAGCACCCCACAGGGTCGGGGCTATGGCTACACCTTC
v_call: TRBV6-1; d_call: TRBD1; clone_size: .; j_call: TRBJ1-1; cdr3_length: 16; cdr3_aa: CASSERGGDWWTEAFF; cdr3_nt: TGTGCCAGCAGTGAAAGAGGGGGCGATTGGTGGACTGAAGCTTTCTTT
v_call: TRBV2; d_call: .; clone_size: .; j_call: TRBJ1-1; cdr3_length: 14; cdr3_aa: CASSYQGGDTEAFF; cdr3_nt: TGTGCCAGCAGTTACCAGGGAGGAGACACTGAAGCTTTCTTT
v_call: TRBV4-1; d_call: TRBD1; clone_size: .; j_call: TRBJ2-7; cdr3_length: 13; cdr3_aa: CASSPRQGKEQYF; cdr3_nt: TGCGCCAGCAGCCCAAGACAGGGCAAGGAGCAGTACTTC
v_call: TRBV27; d_call: .; clone_size: few; j_call: TRBJ2-1; cdr3_length: 14; cdr3_aa: CASSLSGPIDEQFF; cdr3_nt: TGTGCCAGCAGTTTATCGGGCCCGATTGATGAGCAGTTCTTC
v_call: TRBV6-5; d_call: .; clone_size: .; j_call: TRBJ2-2; cdr3_length: 14; cdr3_aa: CASSFSGGSGELFF; cdr3_nt: TGTGCCAGCAGTTTTTCAGGAGGTAGCGGGGAGCTGTTTTTT
v_call: TRBV7-8; d_call: TRBD2; clone_size: .; j_call: TRBJ2-7; cdr3_length: 12; cdr3_aa: CASGAGVYEQYF; cdr3_nt: TGTGCCAGCGGGGCGGGGGTATACGAGCAGTACTTC
v_call: TRBV27; d_call: .; clone_size: .; j_call: TRBJ1-2; cdr3_length: 12; cdr3_aa: CASRILQGPYTF; cdr3_nt: TGTGCCAGCAGAATTCTACAGGGACCCTACACCTTC
v_call: TRBV3-1/TRBV3-2; d_call: .; clone_size: .; j_call: TRBJ2-7; cdr3_length: 14; cdr3_aa: CASSQGQVSYEQYF; cdr3_nt: TGTGCCAGCAGCCAAGGGCAGGTCTCCTACGAGCAGTACTTC
v_call: TRBV3-1/TRBV3-2; d_call: .; clone_size: .; j_call: TRBJ2-7; cdr3_length: 16; cdr3_aa: CASSPSSGRLAYEQYF; cdr3_nt: TGTGCCAGCAGCCCCAGTTCCGGTCGACTAGCCTACGAGCAGTACTTC
v_call: TRBV27; d_call: TRBD1; clone_size: .; j_call: TRBJ1-2; cdr3_length: 14; cdr3_aa: CASSKGQANYGYTF; cdr3_nt: TGTGCCAGCAGTAAGGGACAGGCTAACTATGGCTACACCTTC
v_call: TRBV7-9; d_call: .; clone_size: few; j_call: TRBJ1-3; cdr3_length: 16; cdr3_aa: CASSFSGGENGNTIYF; cdr3_nt: TGTGCCAGCAGCTTCTCGGGGGGCGAAAACGGAAACACCATATATTTT
v_call: TRBV4-1; d_call: TRBD1; clone_size: once; j_call: TRBJ2-7; cdr3_length: 14; cdr3_aa: CASSSRDRGVSVYF; cdr3_nt: TGCGCCAGCAGCTCCCGGGACAGGGGGGTTTCGGTGTACTTC
v_call: TRBV27; d_call: TRBD1; clone_size: .; j_call: TRBJ1-2; cdr3_length: 13; cdr3_aa: CASSLAGTGADTF; cdr3_nt: TGTGCCAGCAGTTTAGCTGGGACAGGGGCCGACACCTTC
v_call: TRBV28; d_call: .; clone_size: .; j_call: TRBJ1-3; cdr3_length: 14; cdr3_aa: CASREQGLRNTIYF; cdr3_nt: TGTGCCAGCAGGGAACAGGGTTTACGGAACACCATATATTTT